Below, 3 T cell receptor beta chains from the same sample are listed, as sequenced in a study of blood T cell repertoires in COVID-19. The repertoire was sequenced with immunoSEQ multiplex PCR; TCRdb's copy has only in-frame clones and lacks some. Of 140,000 to 150,000 clones listed, more than 60% were seen once; the top ten hold roughly 15%. The specimen was peripheral blood. These TCRs come from a man in his fifties with acute or convalescent COVID-19.

This clone was seen a few times. The chain joins TRBV2 to TRBJ1-5; the match to TRBD1 covers 12 bases. The CDR3 contains 15 residues. Germline V lookup: CDR1 SNHLY, CDR2 FYNNEI. With V trimmed by 6 bases and J by 6 bases, 6 bases remained unmatched. The CDR3, as DNA: TGTGCCAGCAGCCGGGGACAGGGGGCGATTCAGCCCCAGCATTTT. As protein: CASSRGQGAIQPQHF.

The V gene is TRBV2, the J gene TRBJ1-3; perhaps TRBD1 as D (6 bases). Germline CDR1 SNHLY, CDR2 FYNNEI. Deletions cut 6 bases from V and 2 bases from J, with 11 bases between. The CDR3 spans 14 residues. CDR3 sequence reads: CASRYRETGNTIYF. The CDR3 DNA is TGTGCCAGCAGATACAGGGAAACTGGAAACACCATATATTTT.

This clone occurred once. The V and J genes are TRBV6-5 and TRBJ2-7; D perhaps matches TRBD2 (6 bases). Trimming pared 5 bases from V and 0 bases from J, leaving 11 bases between. CDR1 MNHEY and CDR2 SVGAGI come from the germline V gene. CDR3 length: 14 residues. The CDR3 DNA reads TGTGCCAGCAGTACGGGGGTGATCTCCTACGAGCAGTACTTC. Translating gives CASSTGVISYEQYF.